This T cell receptor beta chain was sequenced for a study of vaccination effects on CD4 cells after COVID-19. About this clone itself: Its matching antigen is unknown.

Some clones are missing from TCRdb's copy, which holds only in-frame ones; the method was immunoSEQ multiplex PCR. The table records tens of thousands of clones, 70% of them present only once. CDR1 and CDR2 from the germline V gene are SGHTS and YDEGEE. The CDR3 runs to 15 residues. V lost 2 bases and J 0 bases, leaving 9 bases between the germline ends. It was after 10 days of culture that CD4+ T cells were isolated. The sample consisted of CD4+ T cells from PBMCs cultured without peptide, taken before COVID-19 vaccination. The V and J genes are TRBV5-8 and TRBJ2-4; D ambiguous. The TCR comes from a human donor who received a COVID-19 vaccine. CDR3 in DNA: TGTGCCAGCAGCTTACGGGTTGTAGCCAAAAACATTCAGTACTTC. Translating it yields CASSLRVVAKNIQYF.